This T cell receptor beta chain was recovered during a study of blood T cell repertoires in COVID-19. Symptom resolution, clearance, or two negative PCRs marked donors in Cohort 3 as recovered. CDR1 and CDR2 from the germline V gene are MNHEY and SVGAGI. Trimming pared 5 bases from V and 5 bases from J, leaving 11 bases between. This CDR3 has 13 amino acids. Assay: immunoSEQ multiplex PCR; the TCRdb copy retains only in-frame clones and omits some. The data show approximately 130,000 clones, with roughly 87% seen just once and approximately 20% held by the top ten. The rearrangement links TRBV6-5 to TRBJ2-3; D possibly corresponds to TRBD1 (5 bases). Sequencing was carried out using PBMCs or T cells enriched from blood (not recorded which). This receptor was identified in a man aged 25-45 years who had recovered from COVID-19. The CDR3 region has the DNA TGTGCCAGCAGTCAATTTCAGGGAGATACGCAGTATTTT. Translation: CASSQFQGDTQYF.